A single sample gave rise to the 25 T cell receptor beta chains below, sequenced in a study of cytomegalovirus exposure and HLA in healthy donors. PCR was performed using 60 Vbeta and 13 Jbeta primers. Clones were sequenced by immunoSEQ multiplex PCR, and TCRdb holds only the in-frame ones, with some missing. The repertoire consists of just over 150,000 clones, with 84% occurring once and the leading ten covering about 6.8%. Material for sequencing was PBMCs. These receptors were taken from a man aged 50-59 years in good health and CMV-seropositive.

The chain recombines TRBV5-4 with TRBJ2-1, with D maybe TRBD1 (5 bases). Germline V lookup: CDR1 SGHNT, CDR2 YYREEE (reference sequence). CDR3 length equals 16 residues. The germline V and J ends were trimmed by 4 bases and 4 bases, with 18 bases remaining between them. The CDR3 is CASSGRFKQVYNEQFF. The DNA for the CDR3 is TGTGCCAGCAGCGGCCGGTTTAAACAGGTGTACAATGAGCAGTTCTTC. Filled out from reference TRBV5-4 and TRBJ2-1, the complete variable domain reads ETGVTQSPTHLIKTRGQQVTLRCSSQSGHNTVSWYQQALGQGPQFIFQYYREEENGRGNFPPRFSGLQFPNYSSELNVNALELDDSALYLCASSGRFKQVYNEQFFGPGTRLTVL.

This chain joins TRBV19 and TRBJ1-1; 9 nucleotides match TRBD1. V lost 7 bases and J lost 1; bases outside the gene matches: 1. Germline V CDR1 and CDR2: LNHDA, SQIVND (reference sequence). The CDR3 contains 13 residues. The CDR3 loop reads CASNRGRNTEAFF. In DNA, the CDR3 is TGTGCCAGTAACAGGGGGCGGAACACTGAAGCTTTCTTT.

V is TRBV5-4 and J is TRBJ2-3; TRBD2 matches 13 bases. The ends lost 4 bases at V and 6 bases at J; junction bases unmatched: 8. This CDR3 has 16 amino acids. The germline V gene has CDR1 SGHNT and CDR2 YYREEE (reference sequence). CDR3 loop: CASSPRLAGGQDTQYF. DNA of the CDR3: TGTGCCAGCAGCCCCCGACTAGCGGGGGGTCAGGATACGCAGTATTTT.

V is TRBV30 and J is TRBJ1-5; TRBD1 is a possible D gene (6 bases). Trimming left V 0 bases short and J 5 bases short, with 11 bases between. The CDR3 covers 14 residues. CDR1 is GTSNPN, CDR2 SVGIG, per germline (reference sequence). Here the CDR3 DNA reads TGTGCCTGGAGTGTACGTCCAGGGGATCAGCCCCAGCATTTT. Amino acids: CAWSVRPGDQPQHF.

V is TRBV20-1 and J is TRBJ1-4; no reliable D call. V gave up 4 bases and J gave up 17 bases, with 17 bases separating them. The germline gives CDR1 DFQATT, CDR2 SNEGSKA (reference sequence). The CDR3 sequence is 11 residues long. The CDR3 sequence: CSATIGTGSFF. The CDR3, as DNA: TGCAGTGCTACCATCGGTACGGGAAGTTTTTTT.

The chain links TRBV6-5 to TRBJ2-5, with D unresolved. The ends were cut back, 0 bases at V and 1 base at J, with 6 bases in the middle. The CDR3 consists of 14 residues. Germline loops: CDR1 MNHEY, CDR2 SVGAGI. CDR3 in amino acids: CASSYSQIQETQYF. Written as DNA, the CDR3 is TGTGCCAGCAGTTACTCGCAGATCCAAGAGACCCAGTACTTC.

The chain combines TRBV27 with TRBJ2-2; 9 bases line up with TRBD1. The trim removed 10 bases at V and 7 bases at J, leaving 16 bases unmatched. This CDR3 region has 16 residues. Germline V CDR1 and CDR2: MNHEY, SMNVEV (reference sequence). In DNA form, the CDR3 reads TGTGCCACCAGGAGATACCGGACAGGGGATGACGGGGAGCTGTTTTTT. It codes for CATRRYRTGDDGELFF.

Only a few counts were recorded for this clone. This chain connects TRBV21-1 to TRBJ1-3; TRBD1 is taken as the D call from the table, unchecked against the DNA. TRBV21-1 is reported as a pseudogene. The CDR3 runs to 17 residues. CDR3: CASSKRRTAYSGDTIYF. The CDR3, as DNA: TGTGCCAGCAGCAAACGAAGGACAGCCTACTCTGGGGACACCATATATTTT.

V usage is TRBV5-6 and J usage is TRBJ1-2, with 8 nucleotides matching TRBD1. Losses at the gene ends were 1 base for V and 6 bases for J; bases not matched to a gene: 5. The germline V gene encodes CDR1 SGHDT and CDR2 YYEEEE. The CDR3 is 14 amino acids. This CDR3 reads CASSLTGGEDGYTF. The CDR3 region has the DNA TGTGCCAGCAGCTTGACAGGGGGAGAGGATGGCTACACCTTC.

This clone has only a few counts. The V gene is TRBV19, the J gene TRBJ2-4; a possible D gene is TRBD2 (5 bases). V gave up 5 bases and J gave up 0 bases, with 20 bases separating them. CDR1 and CDR2 (germline): LNHDA, SQIVND (reference sequence). CDR3 length: 18 residues. CDR3 coding DNA: TGTGCCAGTAGTCCCCCGCGGGTGGCCTCAATAGCCAAAAACATTCAGTACTTC. This translates into CASSPPRVASIAKNIQYF.

This sequence joins TRBV30 and TRBJ1-2, with D tentatively TRBD1 (5 bases). Trimming pared 0 bases from V and 6 bases from J, leaving 8 bases between. Looked up from germline, CDR1 is GTSNPN and CDR2 is SVGIG (reference sequence). This CDR3 is built from 12 residues. The CDR3 bases are TGTGCCTGGAGTGTTGTCAGGGATGGCTACACCTTC. This codes for CAWSVVRDGYTF. The whole variable domain, remainder taken from reference TRBV30 and TRBJ1-2, is SQTIHQWPATLVQPVGSPLSLECTVEGTSNPNLYWYRQAAGRGLQLLFYSVGIGQISSEVPQNLSASRPQDRQFILSSKKLLLSDSGFYLCAWSVVRDGYTFGSGTRLTVV.

V gene TRBV5-1 combines with J gene TRBJ2-1, with D perhaps TRBD1 (6 bases). The germline CDR1 and CDR2 sequences are SGHRS and YFSETQ. V lost 4 bases and J 1 base, leaving 9 bases between the germline ends. This CDR3 has 14 amino acids. The CDR3 DNA is TGCGCCAGCAGCCCTGGACAGTCCTACAATGAGCAGTTCTTC. Protein product: CASSPGQSYNEQFF.

The V gene is TRBV5-1, the J gene TRBJ2-5, with 9 positions matching TRBD2. The CDR3 runs to 17 residues. Trimming at V came to 1 base and at J to 6 bases, leaving 13 bases not matched to a gene. From germline, CDR1 is SGHRS and CDR2 YFSETQ. CDR3 protein: CASSLTRGGAYRQTQYF. DNA of the CDR3: TGCGCCAGCAGCTTGACCCGCGGGGGGGCCTATCGGCAGACCCAGTACTTC.

V and J are TRBV5-6 and TRBJ2-1; tentatively, D is TRBD2 (5 bases). The CDR3 covers 15 residues. Germline assignment: CDR1 SGHDT and CDR2 YYEEEE. V lost 0 bases and J lost 6, with 13 bases in between. CDR3: CASSLGHRGPNEQFF. The CDR3 DNA sequence: TGTGCCAGCAGCTTGGGTCATCGAGGGCCCAATGAGCAGTTCTTC.

The chain is built from TRBV7-3 and TRBJ1-2; 8 bases fit TRBD1. Trimming took 5 bases from V and 4 from J; bases not matched to a gene: 3. CDR1 is SGHTA and CDR2 is FQGTGA in the germline V gene. The CDR3 loop spans 13 amino acids. CDR3 sequence (DNA): TGTGCCAGCAGCGCCGACAGGGGCTATGGCTACACCTTC. As protein: CASSADRGYGYTF.

In this sample, this clone turned up a few times. This chain links TRBV2 with TRBJ2-3; TRBD1 matches 9 bases. The CDR3 runs 16 residues. With V trimmed by 2 bases and J by 2 bases, 5 bases remained unmatched. The germline CDR1 and CDR2 sequences are SNHLY and FYNNEI. The CDR3 reads CASSESGTGSTDTQYF. DNA for the CDR3: TGTGCCAGCAGTGAATCCGGGACAGGGTCCACAGATACGCAGTATTTT.

J is TRBJ2-7 and V is TRBV18, with 9 bases aligning to TRBD1. The germline gives CDR1 KGHSH, CDR2 LQKENI. CDR3 length: 15 amino acids. V gave up 0 bases and J gave up 4 bases; unmatched junction bases: 4. The CDR3 DNA sequence: TGTGCCAGCTCACCACCCGGGACAGGGTTTTACGAGCAGTACTTC. Protein product: CASSPPGTGFYEQYF.

The chain carries TRBV7-6 and TRBJ2-1, with 11 bases identical to TRBD2. CDR1 and CDR2 (germline): SGHVS, FNYEAQ. The CDR3 totals 19 residues. J gave up 0 bases and V 4 bases, and 11 bases lay outside the gene matches. CDR3 sequence reads: CASSSGPSGGPSSYNEQFF. CDR3 sequence (DNA): TGTGCCAGCAGCTCCGGACCTAGCGGGGGGCCCTCCTCCTACAATGAGCAGTTCTTC.

The chain joins TRBV14 to TRBJ1-1; D uncertain. V was trimmed by 0 bases and J by 0 bases, leaving 8 bases between them. The germline gives CDR1 SGHDN, CDR2 FVKESK. This CDR3 contains 15 residues. The CDR3 region is CASSQERGMNTEAFF. The CDR3 nucleotides are TGTGCCAGCAGCCAAGAAAGAGGGATGAACACTGAAGCTTTCTTT.

The gene calls are TRBV5-6 and TRBJ2-1; D perhaps matches TRBD2 (7 bases). V lost 1 base and J 3 bases, leaving 14 bases between the germline ends. Germline V CDR1 and CDR2: SGHDT, YYEEEE. The CDR3 loop spans 16 amino acids. The CDR3 DNA reads as TGTGCCAGCAGCTTGAGGAGCGGGACAAACTACAATGAGCAGTTCTTC. It specifies CASSLRSGTNYNEQFF.

The V gene is TRBV14, the J gene TRBJ2-1; D is possibly TRBD1 (6 bases). The CDR3 contains 17 residues. Trimming took off 0 bases at V and 6 bases at J, with 18 bases between the two ends. From germline, CDR1 is SGHDN and CDR2 FVKESK. This chain's CDR3 is CASSQERDWRGGNEQFF. The DNA of the CDR3 is TGTGCCAGCAGCCAAGAAAGGGATTGGAGAGGGGGCAATGAGCAGTTCTTC.

This chain links TRBV11-3 with TRBJ2-3; the match to TRBD1 covers 9 bases. Trimming removed 4 bases from V and 5 bases from J; junction bases left unmatched: 4. The CDR3 runs to 14 residues. CDR1 and CDR2 from the germline V gene are SGHNT and YENEEA. CDR3: CASSYGTGIDTQYF. In DNA, the CDR3 is TGTGCCAGCAGCTACGGGACAGGGATAGATACGCAGTATTTT.

J is TRBJ1-6 and V is TRBV2, with D perhaps matching TRBD1 (5 bases). Trimming removed 4 bases at V and 10 bases at J, with 17 bases between. The CDR3 covers 15 residues. Germline V CDR1 and CDR2: SNHLY, FYNNEI. The CDR3 DNA sequence: TGTGCCAGCAGTGCACAGGTTGGATTTGGATCACCCCTCCACTTT. Protein: CASSAQVGFGSPLHF.

The chain recombines TRBV19 with TRBJ2-1, with unresolved D. From germline, CDR1 is LNHDA and CDR2 SQIVND (reference sequence). The length of the CDR3 is 13 residues. V was cut by 6 bases and J by 6 bases, with 12 bases left in between. The CDR3 coding sequence is TGTGCCAGTAGCGCCGGTGTAATCAATGAGCAGTTCTTC. Translation gives CASSAGVINEQFF.

In its sample, this clone was seen once. The chain uses TRBV15 and TRBJ1-1; D unclear. The length of the CDR3 is 14 residues. The ends were cut back, 7 bases at V and 4 bases at J, with 16 bases in the middle. The germline gives CDR1 LNHNV, CDR2 YYDKDF (reference sequence). The CDR3 is CATIGSSEGTEAFF. The CDR3 bases are TGTGCCACCATTGGGTCTTCAGAGGGCACTGAAGCTTTCTTT. The complete variable domain, with remaining parts taken from reference TRBV15 and TRBJ1-1, reads DAMVIQNPRYQVTQFGKPVTLSCSQTLNHNVMYWYQQKSSQAPKLLFHYYDKDFNNEADTPDNFQSRRPNTSFCFLDIRSPGLGDTAMYLCATIGSSEGTEAFFGQGTRLTVV.